The 11 T cell receptor beta chains in this list originate from one sample, sequenced in a study of spatial heterogeneity in lung cancer. MiXCR, applied by TCRdb to the 5' RACE reads, yields one record per CDR3 protein. The sample holds 90,000 to 95,000 distinct CDR3 sequences; roughly 12% are singletons and the top ten take 35% to 50%. Documented time point: sample taken at primary tumor resection. The sample here was PBMCs, taken at surgery. These TCRs come from a male donor with early-stage non-small cell lung cancer.

This clonotype came up many times. This chain uses TRBV6-5 with TRBJ1-5; no firm D call. Germline V gene lookup returns CDR1 MNHEY and CDR2 SVGAGI. Trimming shortened V by 0 bases and J by 7 bases, and 13 bases separated the two germline ends. This CDR3 spans 15 amino acids. The CDR3 DNA is TGTGCCAGCAGTTACTCGATTGGGGTTGGCCAGCCCCAGCATTTT. Its protein is CASSYSIGVGQPQHF.

V gene TRBV14 combines with J gene TRBJ2-1; 8 positions agree with TRBD2. V shed 8 bases, J shed 2 bases, and the junction held 5 bases outside the gene matches. Germline assignment: CDR1 SGHDN and CDR2 FVKESK. This CDR3 contains 14 residues. The CDR3 reads CASRSAGAYNEQFF. DNA of the CDR3: TGTGCCAGCCGGTCAGCGGGAGCCTACAATGAGCAGTTCTTC.

This clonotype was detected a few times. The gene calls are TRBV6-2 or TRBV6-3 and TRBJ1-2, with TRBD1 matching 9 bases. Losses at the gene ends were 2 bases for V and 10 bases for J; bases not matched to a gene: 5. Germline-derived CDR1 and CDR2 are MNHEY and SVGEGT. The CDR3 covers 13 residues. The CDR3, as DNA: TGTGCCAGCAGTTACGGACAGGGGTCAGCCTACACCTTC. This translates into CASSYGQGSAYTF.

Comments on this clonotype: Being one base from a much bigger clone, this may be a read error. V is TRBV18 and J is TRBJ2-7, with D unresolved. The CDR3 covers 13 residues. Germline-derived CDR1 and CDR2 are KGHSH and LQKENI. The CDR3 region is CASSPAETYEQHF. In nucleotides, the CDR3 is TGTGCCAGCTCACCGGCCGAGACCTACGAGCAGCACTTC.

This sequence joins TRBV7-9 and TRBJ2-7, with D perhaps TRBD2 (6 bases). Per the germline V gene, CDR1 is SEHNR and CDR2 is FQNEAQ (reference sequence). This CDR3 region has 16 residues. V dropped 1 base and J dropped 2 bases, with 15 bases sitting between them. DNA of the CDR3: TGTGCCAGCAGCTTAGACGTCGGCAGGGAGGCCTACGAGCAGTACTTC. Translated: CASSLDVGREAYEQYF.

CDR3 sequence reads: CASCPAFSSYEQYF. The CDR3, as DNA: TGCGCCAGCTGCCCCGCGTTTAGCTCCTACGAGCAGTACTTC. This chain uses TRBV10-2 with TRBJ2-7; D gene ambiguous. V was shortened by 8 bases and J by 0 bases, with 14 bases between the two germline ends. This CDR3 comprises 14 residues. Germline V lookup: CDR1 WSHSY, CDR2 SAAADI.

CDR3 DNA: TGCAGTGCTAGCCACGGACAGGGAGAAACTGAAGCTTTCTTT. Protein: CSASHGQGETEAFF. The chain uses TRBV20-1 and TRBJ1-1, with TRBD1 matching over 8 bases. The CDR3 sequence is 14 residues long. Unmatched junction bases numbered 8, after V lost 3 bases and J lost 5 bases. Germline V gene sequence: CDR1 DFQATT, CDR2 SNEGSKA (reference sequence).

The chain joins TRBV5-4 to TRBJ1-2; 8 bases agree with TRBD1. Per germline, CDR1 SGHNT and CDR2 YYREEE (reference sequence). V lost 0 bases, J lost 3 bases, and 1 base stayed unmatched. The CDR3 is 14 amino acids. The CDR3 here is CASSLVGQDYGYTF. CDR3 in DNA: TGTGCCAGCAGCTTGGTGGGACAGGACTATGGCTACACCTTC.

The sample holds many counts of this clonotype. The chain employs TRBV12-3 or TRBV12-4 and TRBJ2-5; no clear D gene. V gave up 6 bases and J gave up 1 base, with 9 bases separating them. The CDR3 covers 13 residues. The CDR3 is CASSTTRQETQYF. CDR3 in DNA: TGTGCCAGCAGCACCACCCGCCAAGAGACCCAGTACTTC.

This clonotype occurred many times. The V call is TRBV5-6, the J call TRBJ1-1, with no clear D. The germline V gene has CDR1 SGHDT and CDR2 YYEEEE. Trimming pared 4 bases from V and 2 bases from J, leaving 9 bases between. The CDR3 has 13 amino acids. The chain's CDR3 is CASSRAQNTEAFF. CDR3 nucleotide sequence: TGTGCCAGCAGCCGGGCCCAAAACACTGAAGCTTTCTTT.

This clonotype was seen more than once but under ten times. The rearrangement joins TRBV7-8 to TRBJ2-5; TRBD1 aligns across 8 bases. CDR1 is SGHVS, CDR2 FQNEAQ, per germline. Trimming at V came to 3 bases and at J to 7 bases, leaving 19 bases not matched to a gene. CDR3 size: 18 residues. The CDR3 coding sequence is TGTGCCAGCAGCTTGAGTACCGGGACAGGACTTCGGGAGAGGACCCAGTACTTC. This translates into CASSLSTGTGLRERTQYF.